A selection of T cell receptor beta chains follows, all from one sample in a study of CD8 T cells in ankylosing spondylitis. TCRdb redid the calling of the 5' RACE reads with MiXCR, one entry per CDR3 protein. The table includes 230,000 or so distinct CDR3 sequences, under 30% detected once. The source material was blood, either unsorted or a sorted T cell fraction (not recorded which). These receptors were collected from a male donor with ankylosing spondylitis or in good health (not recorded which). The CDR3 runs from the conserved cysteine through the conserved F or W. The D gene is left open where the match is weak. The size of a clone is reported for some rows only, either as once, few or many, or as a class for expanded clones.

TRBJ2-1 NA TRBV5-5 NA CASSIFGGLDNEQFF TGTGCCAGCAGCATCTTTGGGGGGCTGGACAATGAGCAGTTCTTC
TRBJ2-5 many TRBV5-1 NA CASSLTGTQTQYF TGCGCCAGCAGCTTGACAGGGACCCAGACCCAGTACTTC
TRBJ2-1 NA TRBV11-1 NA CASSLLQETSNEQFF TGTGCCAGCAGCTTACTGCAGGAAACGTCCAATGAGCAGTTCTTC
TRBJ1-2 many TRBV3-1 NA CASSREGVYGYTF TGTGCCAGCAGCCGTGAGGGGGTCTATGGCTACACCTTC
TRBJ2-1 few TRBV29-1 TRBD2 CSVLTSGLGNEQFF TGCAGCGTCTTAACTAGCGGACTTGGGAATGAGCAGTTCTTC
TRBJ2-5 many TRBV14 NA CASSQAETQYF TGTGCCAGCAGCCAAGCGGAGACCCAGTACTTC
TRBJ1-6 many TRBV12-3/TRBV12-4 NA CASSFRNSPLHF TGTGCCAGCAGTTTCCGCAATTCACCCCTCCACTTT
TRBJ2-4 few TRBV20-1 NA CSATLGGLAKNIQYF TGCAGTGCGACCCTGGGCGGTTTAGCCAAAAACATTCAGTACTTC
TRBJ2-2 NA TRBV12-3/TRBV12-4 NA CASSPDEAPNTGELFF TGTGCCAGCAGCCCCGATGAGGCACCGAACACCGGGGAGCTGTTTTTT
TRBJ2-7 NA TRBV11-2 TRBD2 CASSITSVNEQYF TGTGCCAGCAGCATAACTAGCGTGAACGAGCAGTACTTC
TRBJ2-3 few TRBV6-5 TRBD1 CASSYLGQRTQYF TGTGCCAGCAGTTACCTGGGACAGAGGACGCAGTATTTT
TRBJ1-1 few TRBV5-5 NA CASSLTGGAEAFF TGTGCCAGCAGCTTGACGGGGGGGGCTGAAGCTTTCTTT
TRBJ2-7 many TRBV3-1 TRBD2 CASSQGGGAGGKQYF TGTGCCAGCAGCCAGGGCGGGGGGGCAGGAGGAAAGCAGTACTTC
TRBJ1-1 NA TRBV7-6 NA CASSTYRNTEAFF TGTGCCAGCAGCACATACAGGAACACTGAAGCTTTCTTT
TRBJ2-6 NA TRBV6-5 TRBD1 CASSSRVTGSGANVLTF TGTGCCAGCAGTTCAAGAGTGACAGGGTCCGGGGCCAACGTCCTGACTTTC
TRBJ2-1 few TRBV3-1 NA CASSQDWGNEQFF TGTGCCAGCAGCCAAGATTGGGGCAATGAGCAGTTCTTC
TRBJ2-5 few TRBV10-3 NA CAISELEAGVKETQYF TGTGCCATCAGTGAGCTCGAGGCAGGGGTAAAAGAGACCCAGTACTTC
TRBJ1-1 NA TRBV12-3/TRBV12-4 TRBD1 CASKEGAMNTEAFF TGTGCCAGCAAGGAGGGGGCTATGAACACTGAAGCTTTCTTT
TRBJ2-2 NA TRBV10-3 NA CATQFQTVTGELFF TGTGCCACTCAATTCCAGACTGTGACCGGGGAGCTGTTTTTT
TRBJ2-1 few TRBV20-1 NA CSPRTGNYNEQFF TGCAGTCCCAGGACCGGGAACTACAATGAGCAGTTCTTC
TRBJ1-1 NA TRBV15 NA CATSGGPRADTEAFF TGTGCCACCAGCGGCGGGCCCCGAGCGGACACTGAAGCTTTCTTT
TRBJ1-1 many TRBV29-1 NA CSVEDSTEAFF TGCAGCGTTGAGGATTCTACTGAAGCTTTCTTT
TRBJ1-2 NA TRBV20-1 NA CSAREQGRGGYTF TGCAGTGCTAGAGAACAGGGAAGGGGTGGCTACACCTTC
TRBJ2-7 NA TRBV7-6 TRBD1 CASSLEPPARDRGLYEQYF TGTGCCAGCAGCTTAGAGCCCCCGGCCCGGGACAGGGGATTGTACGAGCAGTACTTC
TRBJ2-3 many TRBV12-3/TRBV12-4 TRBD2 CASSTSGLAGSDTQYF TGTGCCAGCAGTACCTCGGGACTAGCGGGGTCAGATACGCAGTATTTT
TRBJ1-2 NA TRBV4-1 NA CASSQAGIGYGYTF TGCGCCAGCAGCCAAGCGGGGATCGGCTATGGCTACACCTTC
TRBJ1-1 many TRBV29-1 TRBD1 CSVARQGLNTEAFF TGCAGCGTGGCCCGACAGGGGCTGAACACTGAAGCTTTCTTT
TRBJ2-3 many TRBV20-1 NA CSASRLEGTDTQYF TGCAGTGCTAGTAGGCTAGAGGGCACAGATACGCAGTATTTT
TRBJ2-3 few TRBV20-1 NA CSASLTNTDTQYF TGCAGTGCGTCACTCACAAACACAGATACGCAGTATTTT
TRBJ2-3 few TRBV10-3 TRBD2 CAIRGGPSTDTQYF TGTGCCATCCGGGGGGGGCCGAGCACAGATACGCAGTATTTT
TRBJ2-7 NA TRBV6-5 TRBD2 CASSYSSGGAYEQYF TGTGCCAGCAGTTACTCTAGCGGGGGGGCCTACGAGCAGTACTTC
TRBJ1-5 once TRBV7-2 TRBD1 CASSPDRVQPQHF TGTGCCAGCAGTCCCGACAGGGTCCAGCCCCAGCATTTT
TRBJ2-5 many TRBV12-3/TRBV12-4 NA CASSEGVETQYF TGTGCCAGCAGCGAGGGGGTTGAGACCCAGTACTTC
TRBJ2-1 many TRBV7-2 NA CASSSYRNEQFF TGTGCCAGCAGCTCGTACAGGAATGAGCAGTTCTTC
TRBJ2-3 NA TRBV7-6 NA CASSSRSDTQYF TGTGCCAGCAGCTCGCGGTCAGATACGCAGTATTTT
TRBJ2-1 many TRBV28 NA CASSSGHLGPYNEQFF TGTGCCAGCAGTTCGGGACACTTGGGGCCCTACAATGAGCAGTTCTTC
TRBJ2-1 NA TRBV20-1 TRBD2 CSAIDGGGKYNEQFF TGCAGTGCTATCGATGGCGGGGGGAAATACAATGAGCAGTTCTTC
TRBJ2-1 many TRBV24-1 NA CATSTPGAGHYNEQFF TGTGCCACCTCTACCCCGGGCGCAGGGCATTACAATGAGCAGTTCTTC
TRBJ2-5 many TRBV20-1 TRBD1 CSARQGETQYF TGCAGTGCTCGACAGGGAGAGACCCAGTACTTC
TRBJ2-1 few TRBV12-3/TRBV12-4 NA CASRGLSTTYNEQFF TGTGCCAGCAGAGGTTTGTCTACCACCTACAATGAGCAGTTCTTC
TRBJ1-1 many TRBV20-1 NA CSAGDGIEAFF TGCAGTGCAGGGGACGGAATTGAAGCTTTCTTT
TRBJ2-1 few TRBV20-1 NA CSARGQGKVSEQFF TGCAGTGCTAGAGGGCAGGGAAAGGTTAGTGAGCAGTTCTTC
TRBJ2-3 NA TRBV12-3/TRBV12-4 TRBD1 CASSFTGGRTDTQYF TGTGCCAGCAGTTTTACAGGGGGCAGGACAGATACGCAGTATTTT
TRBJ1-2 many TRBV3-1 NA CASSQVPSRRGYTF TGTGCCAGCAGCCAAGTGCCATCACGGCGCGGCTACACCTTC
TRBJ2-1 few TRBV12-3/TRBV12-4 TRBD2 CASSLGLAGANEQFF TGTGCCAGCAGTTTAGGACTAGCGGGGGCCAATGAGCAGTTCTTC
TRBJ2-5 few TRBV10-3 NA CAISERAGRETQYF TGTGCCATCAGTGAGAGGGCAGGGAGAGAGACCCAGTACTTC
TRBJ2-3 NA TRBV12-3/TRBV12-4 NA CASSPYYPSTDTQYF TGTGCCAGCAGTCCCTATTACCCTAGCACAGATACGCAGTATTTT
TRBJ2-7 many TRBV4-1 NA CASSQDSGGSYEQYF TGCGCCAGCAGCCAAGATTCTGGGGGATCCTACGAGCAGTACTTC
TRBJ1-2 few TRBV6-5 NA CASSYDPAYGYTF TGTGCCAGCAGTTACGACCCAGCCTATGGCTACACCTTC
TRBJ2-4 many TRBV20-1 NA CSARDAQEKAKNIQYF TGCAGTGCTAGAGATGCTCAGGAGAAAGCCAAAAACATTCAGTACTTC
TRBJ2-7 NA TRBV20-1 NA CSAPSGAREQYF TGCAGTGCCCCGTCGGGGGCAAGAGAGCAGTACTTC
TRBJ2-5 NA TRBV20-1 TRBD2 CSATQRGAQETQYF TGCAGTGCTACTCAGCGGGGGGCCCAAGAGACCCAGTACTTC
TRBJ2-3 many TRBV29-1 NA CSHLGGRTDTQYF TGCAGTCACCTTGGGGGCAGGACAGATACGCAGTATTTT